The clone carrying this TCR beta chain was counted between two and nine times. Its antigen is as yet unknown. This table comes from immunoSEQ multiplex PCR, and its TCRdb copy is limited to in-frame clones, with some not included. The profile shows some 24,000 clones, under 75% of them singletons. Deletions cut 6 bases from V and 8 bases from J, with 15 bases between. This CDR3 is 13 amino acids long. Germline loops: CDR1 SGHNT, CDR2 YYREEE (reference sequence). This sample is part of a study of PD-1 blockade in classical Hodgkin lymphoma. Findings and limits, study-wide: The origin of the repertoire differences remains undefined, with disease activity or prior therapy as possible causes. At C4D1, TCR diversity had climbed significantly for CD4+ cells, though not for CD8+ cells.

The sample's time point: cycle 4 day 1 (C4D1), after 6 weeks of nivolumab. Brentuximab vedotin exposure varied among the patients, all of whom had relapsed after autologous stem cell transplantation. The sequence came from a human donor with classical Hodgkin lymphoma. J is TRBJ2-1 and V is TRBV5-4; weak D call: TRBD2 (6 bases). The specimen was peripheral blood mononuclear cells (PBMCs), collected before the fourth cycle of nivolumab. CDR3 residues: CASKRAGQDEQFF. In DNA, the CDR3 is TGTGCCAGCAAGCGGGCGGGTCAGGATGAGCAGTTCTTC. Full variable domain (outside the CDR3, taken from reference TRBV5-4 and TRBJ2-1): ETGVTQSPTHLIKTRGQQVTLRCSSQSGHNTVSWYQQALGQGPQFIFQYYREEENGRGNFPPRFSGLQFPNYSSELNVNALELDDSALYLCASKRAGQDEQFFGPGTRLTVL.